A selection of T cell receptor beta chains follows, all from one sample in a study of T cell changes during pregnancy in multiple sclerosis. TCRdb's table, derived via immunoSEQ multiplex PCR, lists solely in-frame clones and lacks some. The sample shows nearly 60,000 clones, about 90% of them seen only once. Specimen: CD4+ T cells from peripheral blood mononuclear cells, collected after pregnancy. These receptors came from a female donor in good health, enrolled as a control in a pregnancy study. Each CDR3 is given with its conserved first and last residue. A D gene is named only where the DNA matches it firmly. Expanded clones get a size class; other rows say once, few or many, or leave the size out.

size: few
J: TRBJ1-2
V: TRBV10-2
D: TRBD1
DNA: TGCGCCAGCAGTAGGGACAGTGGTGGCTACACCTTC
CDR3: CASSRDSGGYTF

size: few
J: TRBJ2-1
V: TRBV6-6
D: TRBD1
DNA: TGTGCCAGCAGGGCCGGGACAGGGGGGAATGAGCAGTTCTTC
CDR3: CASRAGTGGNEQFF

size: -
J: TRBJ1-1
V: TRBV11-2
D: -
DNA: TGTGCCAGCAGCTTAGGGGGGGTGATGAACACTGAAGCTTTCTTT
CDR3: CASSLGGVMNTEAFF

size: -
J: TRBJ2-7
V: TRBV4-3
D: TRBD1
DNA: TGCGCCAGCAGCCAAGGGACCAGGGGGTCTTACGAGCAGTACTTC
CDR3: CASSQGTRGSYEQYF

size: -
J: TRBJ2-5
V: TRBV4-2
D: TRBD2
DNA: TGTGCCAGCAGCCAGTCAGCCGGGCTAGCGGGGGGGCCGAGGGAGACCCAGTACTTC
CDR3: CASSQSAGLAGGPRETQYF

size: -
J: TRBJ1-1
V: TRBV27
D: -
DNA: TGTGCCAGCAGTTTCAGGCTGAACACTGAAGCTTTCTTT
CDR3: CASSFRLNTEAFF

size: -
J: TRBJ1-4
V: TRBV5-6
D: -
DNA: TGTGCCAGCAGCCAAACCAGGTCAGGGTCGGCTAATGAAAAACTGTTTTTT
CDR3: CASSQTRSGSANEKLFF

size: -
J: TRBJ2-7
V: TRBV7-8
D: TRBD1
DNA: TGTGCCAGCAGCCCGATCTCCGGGACAGGGGCCGAGCAGTACTTC
CDR3: CASSPISGTGAEQYF

size: -
J: TRBJ1-4
V: TRBV14
D: TRBD1
DNA: TGTGCCAGCAGCGAGAACAGGGGATCTAGGGAAAAACTGTTTTTT
CDR3: CASSENRGSREKLFF

size: -
J: TRBJ1-2
V: TRBV19
D: TRBD1
DNA: TGTGCCAGTAGTCGGCCTAGACAGGGGGACTATGGCTACACCTTC
CDR3: CASSRPRQGDYGYTF

size: -
J: TRBJ2-7
V: TRBV28
D: -
DNA: TGTGCCAGCAGTCAGACACCCTCCTACGAGCAGTACTTC
CDR3: CASSQTPSYEQYF

size: once
J: TRBJ1-6
V: TRBV10-3
D: -
DNA: TGTGCCATCAGTGAGTCAGGAGGGACGAGCTCCTATAATTCACCCCTCCACTTT
CDR3: CAISESGGTSSYNSPLHF

size: -
J: TRBJ2-2
V: TRBV9
D: -
DNA: TGTGCCAGCAGCACACGACAGAAACCATCGAACACCGGGGAGCTGTTTTTT
CDR3: CASSTRQKPSNTGELFF

size: -
J: TRBJ2-2
V: TRBV11-3
D: -
DNA: TGTGCCAGCTTCGGGACACGGAACACCGGGGAGCTGTTTTTT
CDR3: CASFGTRNTGELFF

size: once
J: TRBJ2-3
V: TRBV9
D: TRBD2
DNA: TGTGCCAGCAGCGTAGCTTCGGGTAGCGGGGTTTCAGATACGCAGTATTTT
CDR3: CASSVASGSGVSDTQYF

size: -
J: TRBJ1-1
V: TRBV5-1
D: TRBD1
DNA: TGCGCCAGTAGGGACAGGGGGCGCGTCGGCACTGAAGCTTTCTTT
CDR3: CASRDRGRVGTEAFF

size: -
J: TRBJ1-1
V: TRBV21-1
D: -
DNA: TGTGCCAGCAGGATGAGCGCGAACACTGAAGCTTTCTTT
CDR3: CASRMSANTEAFF

size: -
J: TRBJ2-7
V: TRBV5-6
D: -
DNA: TGTGCCAGCAGCTTGTTTCAGGCCTATTCCTACGAGCAGTACTTC
CDR3: CASSLFQAYSYEQYF

size: -
J: TRBJ2-3
V: TRBV4-3
D: TRBD1
DNA: TGCGCCAGCAGCCAGAGGGGACAGGGCACAGATACGCAGTATTTT
CDR3: CASSQRGQGTDTQYF

size: -
J: TRBJ1-6
V: TRBV7-9
D: TRBD1
DNA: TGTGCCAGCAGCCCAGAGACAGGGGGGCTTAATTCACCCCTCCACTTT
CDR3: CASSPETGGLNSPLHF

size: -
J: TRBJ2-1
V: TRBV6-5
D: TRBD2
DNA: TGTGCCAGCAGTTCTCCTAGCGGCCGATACAATGAGCAGTTCTTC
CDR3: CASSSPSGRYNEQFF

size: -
J: TRBJ1-1
V: TRBV5-8
D: -
DNA: TGTGCCAGCAGCTTGACAGATGAAGCTTTCTTT
CDR3: CASSLTDEAFF

size: -
J: TRBJ1-2
V: TRBV14
D: -
DNA: TGTGCCAGCAGCCAAGGACAGAACTATGGCTACACCTTC
CDR3: CASSQGQNYGYTF

size: -
J: TRBJ2-5
V: TRBV5-1
D: TRBD2
DNA: TGCGCCAGCAGCGACGGGCGGGGGGCCCCCGAGTACTTC
CDR3: CASSDGRGAPEYF

size: -
J: TRBJ1-2
V: TRBV4-2
D: -
DNA: TGTGCCAGCAGCCAAGATAGAACAGGGATTGGTGGCTACACCTTC
CDR3: CASSQDRTGIGGYTF

size: -
J: TRBJ1-2
V: TRBV5-6
D: -
DNA: TGTGCCAGCAGCTTGGCCGCAGGGCCTGGCTACACCTTC
CDR3: CASSLAAGPGYTF

size: -
J: TRBJ1-2
V: TRBV29-1
D: -
DNA: TGCAGCGTCCTTGCGGCTCCTCGCATAGATTATGGCTACACCTTC
CDR3: CSVLAAPRIDYGYTF

size: -
J: TRBJ1-4
V: TRBV27
D: -
DNA: TGTGCCAGCAGTTTCCAGGGTTATGAAAAACTGTTTTTT
CDR3: CASSFQGYEKLFF

size: -
J: TRBJ1-2
V: TRBV11-3
D: -
DNA: TGTGCCAGCAGCTTAGATCCTTTCGCCGGGAGTGGCTACACCTTC
CDR3: CASSLDPFAGSGYTF

size: -
J: TRBJ1-1
V: TRBV7-8
D: -
DNA: TGTGCCAGCAGCTTGAACACATGGAACACTGAAGCTTTCTTT
CDR3: CASSLNTWNTEAFF

size: -
J: TRBJ1-2
V: TRBV10-3
D: -
DNA: TGTGCCATCAGTGAGGGCAACTATGGCTACACCTTC
CDR3: CAISEGNYGYTF

size: few
J: TRBJ2-2
V: TRBV30
D: TRBD1
DNA: TGTGCCTGCGGACAGGGCCGTGGGGAGCTGTTTTTT
CDR3: CACGQGRGELFF

size: once
J: TRBJ1-2
V: TRBV10-3
D: TRBD1
DNA: TGTGCCATCACCCTCGACAGGGACTATGGCTACACCTTC
CDR3: CAITLDRDYGYTF

size: -
J: TRBJ1-1
V: TRBV7-9
D: -
DNA: TGTGCCAGCAGCTCCCGAGCCCATCGGGTTTACCAGAACACTGAAGCTTTCTTT
CDR3: CASSSRAHRVYQNTEAFF

size: -
J: TRBJ2-3
V: TRBV9
D: -
DNA: TGTGCCAGCAGCGTCCCGAAAGGGGATCAGCTAGCAGATACGCAGTATTTT
CDR3: CASSVPKGDQLADTQYF

size: -
J: TRBJ2-2
V: TRBV2
D: -
DNA: TGTGCCAGCAGTGGGCAGGGGATCGCCGGGGAGCTGTTTTTT
CDR3: CASSGQGIAGELFF

size: -
J: TRBJ1-5
V: TRBV9
D: -
DNA: TGTGCCAGCAGCCCCCGCGGAGTGGGCAATCAGCCCCAGCATTTT
CDR3: CASSPRGVGNQPQHF

size: -
J: TRBJ2-7
V: TRBV19
D: TRBD2
DNA: TGTGCCAGTAGTAGAACTAGCGGGCCCTACGAGCAGTACTTC
CDR3: CASSRTSGPYEQYF

size: -
J: TRBJ1-2
V: TRBV19
D: TRBD1
DNA: TGTGCCAGTAGTATAGACGACAGGGGGGTACTACTGCGCTACACCTTC
CDR3: CASSIDDRGVLLRYTF

size: -
J: TRBJ1-2
V: TRBV4-3
D: -
DNA: TGCGCCAGCAGCCAAGATCCGGGAGGCTTGAGGGGCTACACCTTC
CDR3: CASSQDPGGLRGYTF

size: -
J: TRBJ1-1
V: TRBV18
D: TRBD1
DNA: TGTGCCAGCTCACTGGGACAGGGGAACACTGAAGCTTTCTTT
CDR3: CASSLGQGNTEAFF

size: few
J: TRBJ1-1
V: TRBV7-3
D: -
DNA: TGTGCCAGCAGCCCAGCTGGTCGGAGGGTCACTGAAGCTTTCTTT
CDR3: CASSPAGRRVTEAFF

size: few
J: TRBJ2-3
V: TRBV11-2
D: -
DNA: TGTGCCAGCAGCCAGGGAACAGATACGCAGTATTTT
CDR3: CASSQGTDTQYF

size: -
J: TRBJ1-4
V: TRBV28
D: -
DNA: TGTGCCAGCAGTTTCGCGGGGACGGGTGAAAAACTGTTTTTT
CDR3: CASSFAGTGEKLFF

size: -
J: TRBJ2-1
V: TRBV30
D: TRBD2
DNA: TGTGCCTGGAGTATGGCTAGCGGGGGGGCCTGGTTGGCTGAGCAGTTCTTC
CDR3: CAWSMASGGAWLAEQFF

size: -
J: TRBJ1-2
V: TRBV9
D: -
DNA: TGTGCCAGCAGCGTTAGTGGGCCGACCCGCTTAGGCTACACCTTC
CDR3: CASSVSGPTRLGYTF

size: -
J: TRBJ1-4
V: TRBV2
D: TRBD1
DNA: TGTGCCAGCAGGCGGACAGGGATTAATGAAAAACTGTTTTTT
CDR3: CASRRTGINEKLFF

size: -
J: TRBJ1-3
V: TRBV7-2
D: -
DNA: TGTGCCAGCAGCTTCACCACAGGGCTCCCTGGAAACACCATATATTTT
CDR3: CASSFTTGLPGNTIYF

size: -
J: TRBJ2-7
V: TRBV4-2
D: TRBD1
DNA: TGTGCCAGCAGCCAAGATACGGTAGGGGGCCCGTCCTACGAGCAGTACTTC
CDR3: CASSQDTVGGPSYEQYF

size: once
J: TRBJ1-2
V: TRBV27
D: -
DNA: TGTGCCAGCAGTGGGCCAGGGTCTCGGGGCTACACCTTC
CDR3: CASSGPGSRGYTF

size: -
J: TRBJ2-6
V: TRBV7-9
D: -
DNA: TGTGCCAGCAGCTCCCGCTCTGGGGCCAACGTCCTGACTTTC
CDR3: CASSSRSGANVLTF

size: -
J: TRBJ2-1
V: TRBV5-6
D: TRBD2
DNA: TGTGCCAGCAGCCCCGGACTAGCGGGGGTTTCTATTCTCTATGAGCAGTTCTTC
CDR3: CASSPGLAGVSILYEQFF

size: -
J: TRBJ1-1
V: TRBV2
D: -
DNA: TGTGCCAGCAGTGAAGTGAGAGATAAACAAGCTTTCTTT
CDR3: CASSEVRDKQAFF

size: once
J: TRBJ1-5
V: TRBV4-2
D: TRBD1
DNA: TGTGCCAGCAGCCAGTTAAATCCCGGGACAGGGAATCAGCCCCAGCATTTT
CDR3: CASSQLNPGTGNQPQHF

size: -
J: TRBJ1-2
V: TRBV2
D: TRBD1
DNA: TGTGCCAGCAGGAAACAGGGGGAAAGGAGGTATGGCTACACCTTC
CDR3: CASRKQGERRYGYTF